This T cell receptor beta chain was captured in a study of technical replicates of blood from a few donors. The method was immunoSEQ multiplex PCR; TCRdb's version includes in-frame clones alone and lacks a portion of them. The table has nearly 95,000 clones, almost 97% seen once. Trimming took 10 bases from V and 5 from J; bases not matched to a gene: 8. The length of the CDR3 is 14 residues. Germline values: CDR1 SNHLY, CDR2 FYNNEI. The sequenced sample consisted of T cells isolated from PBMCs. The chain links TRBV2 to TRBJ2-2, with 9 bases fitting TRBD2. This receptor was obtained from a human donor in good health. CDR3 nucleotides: TGTGCCATATCACTAGCGGGCGCGACCGGGGAGCTGTTTTTT. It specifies CAISLAGATGELFF.